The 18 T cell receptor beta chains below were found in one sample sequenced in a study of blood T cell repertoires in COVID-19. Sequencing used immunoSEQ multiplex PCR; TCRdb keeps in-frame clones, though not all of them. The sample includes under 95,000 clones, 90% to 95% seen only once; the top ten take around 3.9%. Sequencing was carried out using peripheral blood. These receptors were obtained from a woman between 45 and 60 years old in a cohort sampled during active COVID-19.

CDR3 protein: CASSPKSGNEQFF. The CDR3 nucleotides read TGTGCCAGCTCACCAAAAAGCGGCAATGAGCAGTTCTTC. J is TRBJ2-1 and V is TRBV18; D perhaps matches TRBD2 (5 bases). The CDR3 is made up of 13 amino acids. The germline gives CDR1 KGHSH, CDR2 LQKENI. V was shortened by 2 bases and J by 6 bases, with 8 bases between the two germline ends.

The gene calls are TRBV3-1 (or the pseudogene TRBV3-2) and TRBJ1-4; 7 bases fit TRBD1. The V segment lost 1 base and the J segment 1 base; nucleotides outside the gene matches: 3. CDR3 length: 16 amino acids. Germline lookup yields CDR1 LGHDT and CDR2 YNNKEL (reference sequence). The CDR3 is CASSQGGTVTNEKLFF. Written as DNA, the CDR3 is TGTGCCAGCAGCCAAGGTGGGACAGTAACTAATGAAAAACTGTTTTTT.

CDR3 loop: CASSQGTGGTISTIYF. CDR3 nucleotides: TGTGCCAGCAGCCAGGGAACAGGGGGCACTATCTCCACCATATATTTT. V and J are TRBV3-1 (or the pseudogene TRBV3-2) and TRBJ1-3; 9 bases are a match to TRBD1. Germline trimming cut 3 bases from V and 9 bases from J; bases unmatched to any gene: 12. Germline V gene lookup returns CDR1 LGHDT and CDR2 YNNKEL (reference sequence). This CDR3 has 16 residues.

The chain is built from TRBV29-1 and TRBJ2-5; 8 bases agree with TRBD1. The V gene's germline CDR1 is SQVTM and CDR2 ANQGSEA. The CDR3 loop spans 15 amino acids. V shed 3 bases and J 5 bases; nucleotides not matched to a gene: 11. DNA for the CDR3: TGCAGCGTTGAGAAGCCCCAGGGGGCGGGGGAGACCCAGTACTTC. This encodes CSVEKPQGAGETQYF.

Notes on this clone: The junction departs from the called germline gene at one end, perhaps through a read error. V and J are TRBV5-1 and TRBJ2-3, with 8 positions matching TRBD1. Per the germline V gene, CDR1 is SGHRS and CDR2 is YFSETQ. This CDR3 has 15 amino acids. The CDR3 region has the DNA TGCGCCAACAGCCGGGCAGGGGGCCCCACAGATACGCAGTATTTT. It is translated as CANSRAGGPTDTQYF.

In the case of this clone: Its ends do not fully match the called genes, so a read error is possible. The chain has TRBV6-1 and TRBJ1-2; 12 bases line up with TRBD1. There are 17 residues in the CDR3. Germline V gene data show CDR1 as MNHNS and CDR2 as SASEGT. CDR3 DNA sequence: TGTGCCAGCAGGGAAGGGACAGGGGGCAGCAATAACTATGGCTACACCTTC. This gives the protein CASREGTGGSNNYGYTF.

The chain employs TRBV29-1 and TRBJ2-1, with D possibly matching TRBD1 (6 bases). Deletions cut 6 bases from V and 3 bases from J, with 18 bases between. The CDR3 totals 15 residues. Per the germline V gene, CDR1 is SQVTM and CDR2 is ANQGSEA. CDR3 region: CSVVQTGRFYNEQFF. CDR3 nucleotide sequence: TGCAGCGTAGTTCAGACAGGCCGTTTCTACAATGAGCAGTTCTTC.

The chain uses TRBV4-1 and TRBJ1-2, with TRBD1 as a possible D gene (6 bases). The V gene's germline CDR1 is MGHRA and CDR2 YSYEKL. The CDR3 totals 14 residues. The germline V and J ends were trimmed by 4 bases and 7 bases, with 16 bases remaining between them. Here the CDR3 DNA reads TGCGCCAGCAGCCGGGGACAAGGAGTGAGTGGCTACACCTTC. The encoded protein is CASSRGQGVSGYTF.

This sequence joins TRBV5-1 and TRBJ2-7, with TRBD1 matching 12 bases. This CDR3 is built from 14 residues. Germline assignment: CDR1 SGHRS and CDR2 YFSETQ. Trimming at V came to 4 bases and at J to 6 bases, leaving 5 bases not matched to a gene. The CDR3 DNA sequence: TGCGCCAGCAGCACAGGGACAGGGGGCGGCGAGCAGTACTTC. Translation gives CASSTGTGGGEQYF.

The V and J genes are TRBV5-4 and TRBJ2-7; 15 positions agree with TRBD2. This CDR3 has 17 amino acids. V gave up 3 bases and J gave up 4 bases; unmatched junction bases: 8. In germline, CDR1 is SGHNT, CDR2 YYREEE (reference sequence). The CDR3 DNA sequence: TGTGCCAGCAGCTACGGGACTAGCGGGAGGCCATATTACGAGCAGTACTTC. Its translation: CASSYGTSGRPYYEQYF.

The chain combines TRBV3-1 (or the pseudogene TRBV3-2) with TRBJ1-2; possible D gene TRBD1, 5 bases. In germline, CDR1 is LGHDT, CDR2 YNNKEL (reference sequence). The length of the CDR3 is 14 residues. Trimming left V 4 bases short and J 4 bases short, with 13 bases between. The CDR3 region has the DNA TGTGCCAGCAGCCCCCAGACAGTCCTCTATGGCTACACCTTC. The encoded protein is CASSPQTVLYGYTF.

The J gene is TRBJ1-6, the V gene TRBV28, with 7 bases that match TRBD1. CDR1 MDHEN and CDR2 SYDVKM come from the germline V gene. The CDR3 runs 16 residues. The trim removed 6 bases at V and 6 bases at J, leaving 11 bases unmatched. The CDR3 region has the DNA TGTGCCAGCAGCTATAAACAGGGGTGGCGTAATTCACCCCTCCACTTT. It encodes CASSYKQGWRNSPLHF.

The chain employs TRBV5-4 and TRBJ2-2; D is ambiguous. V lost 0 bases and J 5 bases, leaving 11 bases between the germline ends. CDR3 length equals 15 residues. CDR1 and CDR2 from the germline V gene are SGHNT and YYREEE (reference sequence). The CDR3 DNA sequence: TGTGCCAGCAGCTTGGCTGGGCAAAGGACCGGGGAGCTGTTTTTT. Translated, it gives CASSLAGQRTGELFF.

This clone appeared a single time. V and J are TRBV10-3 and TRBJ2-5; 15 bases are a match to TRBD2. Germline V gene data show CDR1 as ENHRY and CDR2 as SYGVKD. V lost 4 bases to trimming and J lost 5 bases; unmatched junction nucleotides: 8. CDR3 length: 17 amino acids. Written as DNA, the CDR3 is TGTGCCATCAGTGCCGGACTAGCGGGGGGGCCGGAGGAGACCCAGTACTTC. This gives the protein CAISAGLAGGPEETQYF.

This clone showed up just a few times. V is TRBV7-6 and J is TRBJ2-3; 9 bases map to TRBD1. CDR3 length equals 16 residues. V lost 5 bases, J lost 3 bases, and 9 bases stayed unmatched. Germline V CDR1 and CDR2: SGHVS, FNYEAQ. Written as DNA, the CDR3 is TGTGCCAGCAGCCAGTCCGGGACAGGGTGGACAGATACGCAGTATTTT. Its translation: CASSQSGTGWTDTQYF. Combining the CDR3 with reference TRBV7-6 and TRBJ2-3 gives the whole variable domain GAGVSQSPRYKVTKRGQDVALRCDPISGHVSLYWYRQALGQGPEFLTYFNYEAQQDKSGLPNDRFSAERPEGSISTLTIQRTEQRDSAMYRCASSQSGTGWTDTQYFGPGTRLTVL.

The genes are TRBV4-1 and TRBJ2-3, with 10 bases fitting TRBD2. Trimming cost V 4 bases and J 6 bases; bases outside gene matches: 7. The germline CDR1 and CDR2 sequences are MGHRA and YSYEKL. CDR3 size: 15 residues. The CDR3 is CASSRGSGRRDTQYF. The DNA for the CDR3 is TGCGCCAGCAGCCGAGGTAGCGGGAGGCGCGATACGCAGTATTTT.

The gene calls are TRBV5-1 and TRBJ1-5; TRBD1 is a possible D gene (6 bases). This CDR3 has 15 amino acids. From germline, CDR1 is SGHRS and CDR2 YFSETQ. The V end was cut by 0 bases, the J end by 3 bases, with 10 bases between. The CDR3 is CASSLAGQPNQPQHF. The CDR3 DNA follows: TGCGCCAGCAGCTTGGCCGGACAGCCCAATCAGCCCCAGCATTTT.

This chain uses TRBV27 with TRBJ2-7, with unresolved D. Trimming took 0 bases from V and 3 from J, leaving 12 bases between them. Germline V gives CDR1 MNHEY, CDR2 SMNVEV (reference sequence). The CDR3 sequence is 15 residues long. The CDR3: CASSLSAPPHYEQYF. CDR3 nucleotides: TGTGCCAGCAGTTTATCGGCTCCACCCCACTACGAGCAGTACTTC.